This section outlines one TCR beta chain sequence together with its context. Its antigen is not known. The data were taken from a study of cytomegalovirus exposure and HLA in healthy donors. Broader study findings: Rare TCR sequences predominated, though certain public TCRs were found in many donors. The authors confirmed in vitro that three CMV-associated chains were specific for CMV antigens.

Germline V gives CDR1 DFQATT, CDR2 SNEGSKA (reference sequence). V lost 2 bases and J lost 4, with 3 bases in between. CDR3 length: 11 residues. Using immunoSEQ multiplex PCR, the repertoire was profiled, and TCRdb retains in-frame clones only, with some absent. In the table there are about 130,000 clones, nearly 90% of which are singletons. The study drew the donors from its approximately 110-subject validation cohort, separate from the approximately 700-subject first cohort. Sequenced sample: PBMCs. The clonotype was recovered from a woman under 30 in good health and CMV-seronegative. J is TRBJ1-3 and V is TRBV20-1; D remains ambiguous. CDR3 in amino acids: CSARSGNTIYF. In DNA, the CDR3 is TGCAGTGCTAGATCAGGAAACACCATATATTTT.